A single sample gave rise to the 7 T cell receptor beta chains below, sequenced in a study of blood T cell repertoires in COVID-19. The protocol was immunoSEQ multiplex PCR, while the TCRdb copy is restricted to in-frame clones and leaves out a portion. Of around 300,000 clones listed, roughly nine tenths are singletons. The source material was PBMCs or T cells enriched from blood (not recorded which). The receptors come from a woman in her sixties who had recovered from COVID-19.

The chain employs TRBV19 and TRBJ2-3, with TRBD1 identical over 9 bases. The germline CDR1 and CDR2 sequences are LNHDA and SQIVND (reference sequence). The CDR3 spans 17 residues. Trimming at V came to 6 bases and at J to 2 bases, leaving 12 bases not matched to a gene. CDR3 amino acids: CASSLGAGTGYTDTQYF. CDR3 DNA sequence: TGTGCCAGTAGCCTGGGGGCAGGGACAGGGTACACAGATACGCAGTATTTT.

CDR3 loop: CASGENPLGETQYF. The DNA of the CDR3 is TGTGCCAGTGGTGAGAACCCCCTCGGGGAGACCCAGTACTTC. V gene TRBV19 combines with J gene TRBJ2-5; D is unresolved. The V end was cut by 8 bases, the J end by 5 bases, with 18 bases between. Per the germline V gene, CDR1 is LNHDA and CDR2 is SQIVND (reference sequence). The CDR3 contains 14 residues.

V usage is TRBV10-3 and J usage is TRBJ1-2; no reliable D call. Germline V lookup: CDR1 ENHRY, CDR2 SYGVKD. V lost 3 bases, J lost 7 bases, and 9 bases lay in between. The CDR3 runs 12 residues. The CDR3 DNA reads TGTGCCATCAGTGATGGGCAGAGTGGCTACACCTTC. Translated: CAISDGQSGYTF.

This chain joins TRBV7-8 and TRBJ1-5; TRBD1 matches at 8 bases. CDR1 and CDR2 from the germline V gene are SGHVS and FQNEAQ. J gave up 4 bases and V 5 bases, and 13 bases lay outside the gene matches. This CDR3 contains 17 residues. CDR3 amino acids: CASSTTVDRGRNQPQHF. Here the CDR3 DNA reads TGTGCCAGCAGCACCACAGTTGACAGGGGACGAAATCAGCCCCAGCATTTT.

The chain has TRBV3-1 (or the pseudogene TRBV3-2) and TRBJ2-1; D unclear. The CDR3 is 14 residues long. Germline loops: CDR1 LGHDT, CDR2 YNNKEL (reference sequence). The germline V and J ends were trimmed by 3 bases and 2 bases, with 8 bases remaining between them. CDR3 sequence reads: CASSHYLTYNEQFF. Written as DNA, the CDR3 is TGTGCCAGCAGCCACTACTTGACCTACAATGAGCAGTTCTTC.

The chain is built from TRBV2 and TRBJ1-4; TRBD1 matches at 10 bases. Germline V lookup: CDR1 SNHLY, CDR2 FYNNEI. The trim removed 7 bases at V and 7 bases at J, leaving 3 bases unmatched. The CDR3 totals 13 residues. The CDR3 sequence: CASTGTGVEKLFF. CDR3 nucleotide sequence: TGTGCCAGCACGGGGACAGGGGTTGAAAAACTGTTTTTT.

This chain uses TRBV6-2 or TRBV6-3 with TRBJ1-5; D unresolved. Trimming removed 5 bases from V and 5 bases from J, with 13 bases in between. The CDR3 consists of 14 residues. Germline CDR1 is MNHEY and CDR2 is SVGEGT. DNA of the CDR3: TGTGCCAGCAGTACCACGGTCTCCTATCAGCCCCAGCATTTT. Translation gives CASSTTVSYQPQHF.